This T cell receptor beta chain was sequenced during a study of human T cells and chemical hapten exposure. Study details: Mostly female, the patients presented with alopecia areata, totalis or universalis.

Concerning this clonotype itself: The antigen remains undetermined.

Study outcomes and limitations: TCRs exceeding 1 in 1000 frequency stayed unchanged with DPC sensitization.

Time point here: patch test 3, about 24 weeks after DPC sensitization. The sample's treatment: therapeutic diphenylcyclopropenone sensitization with weekly scalp DPC. Via MiXCR, TCRdb re-called the RACE reads, giving one row per CDR3 protein. The sample shows 100,000 to 120,000 distinct CDR3 sequences, around 35% of them seen only once. The CDR3 runs 13 residues. The V gene's germline CDR1 is MNHEY and CDR2 SVGAGI. Trimming removed 4 bases from V and 14 bases from J, with 18 bases in between. Sequences were derived from whole blood, sampled in connection with sensitization to the hapten diphenylcyclopropenone (DPC). The origin of this receptor is a man aged 35 to 55 with alopecia areata. Some clones in this sample may be carry-over from other donors' samples. This sequence joins TRBV6-5 and TRBJ2-1, with unresolved D. This chain's CDR3 is CASSSPVSAEEFF. CDR3 DNA: TGTGCCAGCAGTTCCCCAGTCTCGGCCGAGGAGTTCTTC.